This T cell receptor beta chain was retrieved from a study of T cell repertoires in cytomegalovirus infection. This clonotype showed up many times. A single record per CDR3 protein comes from TCRdb applying MiXCR to the reads. The data show 310,000 or so distinct CDR3 sequences, with roughly 9.3% seen just once and about 2.3% held by the top ten. The CDR3 runs to 17 residues. V lost 0 bases, J lost 2 bases, and 8 bases stayed unmatched. CDR1 and CDR2 (germline): MNHEY, SVGAGI. This clonotype was obtained from a human donor in good health (CMV status not recorded). Some clones in this sample may be carry-over from other donors' samples. The sequenced sample was PBMCs. This chain links TRBV6-5 with TRBJ2-3, with 7 positions matching TRBD2. CDR3 coding DNA: TGTGCCAGCAGTTACTCGGCTCTAGCGGACCTCACAGATACGCAGTATTTT. Its protein product is CASSYSALADLTDTQYF.